Presented here are 26 T cell receptor beta chains from one specimen sequenced in a study of Ad26.COV2.S vaccination and SARS-CoV-2 variants. Sequencing was performed with immunoSEQ multiplex PCR; in TCRdb, only in-frame clones are kept and a portion is missing. The sample carries more than 300,000 clones, about 88% recorded once. Treatment given: 19 received Ad26.COV2.S at low or high dose, single or two shots; roughly 5 received placebo; per-sample allocation not given. Samples were taken on day 63 after the first vaccine or placebo injection. This specimen was peripheral blood, taken in a trial of Ad26.COV2.S vaccine versus placebo. The receptors were gathered from a person aged 18 to 59 who received the Ad26.COV2.S COVID-19 vaccine or a placebo.

The table lists this clone with a few counts. This chain links TRBV5-8 with TRBJ2-7; no clear D. The CDR3 length is 10 residues. Trimming pared 5 bases from V and 4 bases from J, leaving 4 bases between. In germline, CDR1 is SGHTS, CDR2 YDEGEE. The CDR3 region has the DNA TGTGCCAGCAGTAGGTACGAGCAGTACTTC. It codes for CASSRYEQYF.

The gene calls are TRBV7-8 and TRBJ2-3; no firm D call. CDR3 size: 13 residues. V was shortened by 5 bases and J by 1 base, with 7 bases between the two germline ends. Germline loops: CDR1 SGHVS, CDR2 FQNEAQ. CDR3 residues: CASSRLGTDTQYF. As DNA, the CDR3 is TGTGCCAGCAGCAGACTCGGCACAGATACGCAGTATTTT.

This rearrangement joins TRBV6-5 to TRBJ2-7, with D tentatively TRBD1 or TRBD2 (6 bases each). The germline CDR1 and CDR2 sequences are MNHEY and SVGAGI. This CDR3 region has 13 residues. Trimming left V 7 bases short and J 1 base short, with 11 bases between. Written as DNA, the CDR3 is TGTGCCAGCAAGGAGGGGGTGTCCTACGAGCAGTACTTC. Translating it yields CASKEGVSYEQYF.

The chain is built from TRBV6-4 and TRBJ2-1; 7 bases agree with TRBD1. The V gene end was trimmed by 6 bases and the J gene end by 1 base; junction bases not matched to a gene: 6. CDR1 MRHNA and CDR2 SNTAGT come from the germline V gene. The CDR3 spans 15 residues. The CDR3 sequence is CASSLTTGSYNEQFF. CDR3 nucleotide sequence: TGTGCCAGCAGCCTTACGACAGGGTCCTACAATGAGCAGTTCTTC.

CDR3 coding DNA: TGTGCCAGCAGTCCCAACTTCAATGTTGGAGGAGAGCAGTTCTTC. Its protein product is CASSPNFNVGGEQFF. The rearrangement joins TRBV27 to TRBJ2-1, with TRBD2 as a possible D gene (5 bases). Trimming removed 5 bases from V and 10 bases from J, with 21 bases in between. CDR3 size: 15 residues. Looked up from germline, CDR1 is MNHEY and CDR2 is SMNVEV (reference sequence).

This chain links TRBV6-2 or TRBV6-3 with TRBJ2-5; TRBD1 is a possible D gene (5 bases). The V gene lost 5 bases and the J gene lost 3 bases, with 13 bases spanning the gap. CDR1 is MNHEY, CDR2 SVGEGT, per germline. The length of the CDR3 is 14 residues. The CDR3 sequence is CASSDPGSEETQYF. The CDR3 bases are TGTGCCAGCAGTGACCCAGGGTCGGAAGAGACCCAGTACTTC.

The rearrangement uses TRBV12-3 or TRBV12-4 and TRBJ1-5; TRBD1 might be the D (5 bases). The CDR3 length is 12 residues. With 10 bases removed from V and 1 base from J, the gap between germline ends came to 8 bases. CDR3 loop: CATGGSNQPQHF. The CDR3 coding sequence is TGTGCCACGGGGGGGAGCAATCAGCCCCAGCATTTT.

V is TRBV27 and J is TRBJ2-6; D might be TRBD1 or TRBD2, each matching 5 bases. The V gene lost 6 bases and the J gene lost 0 bases, with 15 bases spanning the gap. Germline CDR1 reads MNHEY; CDR2 reads SMNVEV (reference sequence). The CDR3 runs 17 residues. CDR3 bases: TGTGCCAGCAGCAGGGACCTAATTAACTCTGGGGCCAACGTCCTGACTTTC. Translating it yields CASSRDLINSGANVLTF.

The chain recombines TRBV7-9 with TRBJ2-1, with 9 bases fitting TRBD1. The CDR3 length is 15 residues. The trim removed 5 bases at V and 3 bases at J, leaving 5 bases unmatched. Germline V CDR1 and CDR2: SEHNR, FQNEAQ (reference sequence). Here the CDR3 DNA reads TGTGCCAGCAGCAAGGGACAGGGAAACTACAATGAGCAGTTCTTC. It translates to CASSKGQGNYNEQFF.

As DNA, the CDR3 is TGTGCCTGGAGTTCGCAGGGGGTAATCTCTGGAAACACCATATATTTT. It specifies CAWSSQGVISGNTIYF. The chain joins TRBV30 to TRBJ1-3; 7 bases fit TRBD1. This CDR3 region has 16 residues. V lost 2 bases, J lost 0 bases, and 7 bases stayed unmatched. In germline, CDR1 is GTSNPN, CDR2 SVGIG (reference sequence).

J is TRBJ1-6 and V is TRBV30; 9 nucleotides match TRBD1. Germline CDR1 reads GTSNPN; CDR2 reads SVGIG (reference sequence). The CDR3 totals 15 residues. V dropped 0 bases and J dropped 6; count of bases not matched to a gene: 3. The CDR3, as DNA: TGTGCCTGGAGTGTCCGGGACAGGGTTAATTCACCCCTCCACTTT. Amino acids: CAWSVRDRVNSPLHF.

The rearrangement uses TRBV28 and TRBJ2-1, with 11 positions matching TRBD2. The CDR3 extends over 13 amino acids. The V and J ends lost 7 bases and 5 bases, in that order; junction bases with no gene match: 1. Germline CDR1 is MDHEN and CDR2 is SYDVKM. The CDR3 spells CASTLAGDNEQFF. DNA for the CDR3: TGTGCCAGCACACTAGCGGGAGACAATGAGCAGTTCTTC.

The chain combines TRBV30 with TRBJ2-7; the match to TRBD1 covers 9 bases. J gave up 4 bases and V 3 bases, and 10 bases lay outside the gene matches. CDR1 GTSNPN and CDR2 SVGIG come from the germline V gene (reference sequence). The CDR3 has 15 residues. CDR3 nucleotide sequence: TGTGCCTGGAGAAGGGGTGGGACAGGGACGTACGAGCAGTACTTC. Amino acids: CAWRRGGTGTYEQYF.

The sample holds a few counts of this clone. This sequence joins TRBV19 and TRBJ1-2; unclear D gene. The CDR3 is 13 amino acids. Looked up from germline, CDR1 is LNHDA and CDR2 is SQIVND (reference sequence). The V and J ends lost 5 bases and 0 bases respectively, with 7 bases between them. The CDR3 loop is CASSLQTNYGYTF. The CDR3 DNA is TGTGCCAGTAGTCTACAGACTAACTATGGCTACACCTTC.

The gene calls are TRBV6-4 and TRBJ1-2; a weak D match, TRBD1 (5 bases). The CDR3 covers 14 residues. Germline CDR1 MRHNA, CDR2 SNTAGT. Trimming pared 5 bases from V and 2 bases from J, leaving 12 bases between. The chain's CDR3 is CASSPLGGNYGYTF. In DNA, the CDR3 is TGTGCCAGCAGTCCTCTGGGGGGGAACTATGGCTACACCTTC.

The chain couples TRBV27 to TRBJ1-1; 8 positions agree with TRBD1. With 3 bases clipped from V and 4 bases from J, the junction kept 7 bases outside the gene matches. Germline CDR1 and CDR2: MNHEY and SMNVEV (reference sequence). The CDR3 totals 15 residues. CDR3 residues: CASSFDSQGATEAFF. The CDR3 DNA reads as TGTGCCAGCAGTTTTGATTCCCAGGGGGCCACTGAAGCTTTCTTT.

The gene calls are TRBV20-1 and TRBJ2-7; no firm D call. The CDR3 extends over 13 amino acids. The V and J ends lost 3 bases and 5 bases respectively, with 14 bases between them. Germline V CDR1 and CDR2: DFQATT, SNEGSKA (reference sequence). This chain's CDR3 is CSASPGRLDEQYF. In nucleotides, the CDR3 is TGCAGTGCTAGTCCCGGAAGGCTCGACGAGCAGTACTTC.

The chain carries TRBV29-1 and TRBJ1-1; the D is unclear. With 7 bases removed from V and 1 base from J, the gap between germline ends came to 13 bases. CDR3 length: 13 residues. CDR1 SQVTM and CDR2 ANQGSEA come from the germline V gene. The CDR3 reads CSAGVFGNTEAFF. The CDR3 DNA reads as TGCAGCGCCGGGGTCTTTGGGAACACTGAAGCTTTCTTT.

This chain links TRBV5-1 with TRBJ2-7; D tentatively fits TRBD1 or TRBD2 (5 bases each). There are 14 residues in the CDR3. Trimming removed 5 bases from V and 5 bases from J, with 17 bases in between. Germline-derived CDR1 and CDR2 are SGHRS and YFSETQ. DNA for the CDR3: TGCGCCAGCAGTCCGGGACCCCCGGGGCACGAGCAGTACTTC. Translating it yields CASSPGPPGHEQYF.

CDR3 loop: CAWTRPGQGSPPLHF. The CDR3, as DNA: TGTGCCTGGACCCGGCCGGGACAGGGATCTCCACCCCTCCACTTT. The rearrangement joins TRBV30 to TRBJ1-6, with 9 bases identical to TRBD1. Germline V CDR1 and CDR2: GTSNPN, SVGIG (reference sequence). The V and J ends lost 4 bases and 11 bases, in that order; junction bases with no gene match: 12. CDR3 length: 15 residues.

This sequence joins TRBV5-1 and TRBJ2-3; 10 nucleotides match TRBD1. V was pared by 3 bases and J by 1 base, with 5 bases of the junction left unmatched. Per the germline V gene, CDR1 is SGHRS and CDR2 is YFSETQ. The CDR3 is 16 amino acids. The CDR3 DNA follows: TGCGCCAGCAGCTCGCGGACAGGGGGTGGCACAGATACGCAGTATTTT. Residues: CASSSRTGGGTDTQYF.

CDR3 nucleotides: TGTGCCAGCAGCTCCCTAGGGTTATCGTGGGAGCAGTACTTC. It is translated as CASSSLGLSWEQYF. V usage is TRBV7-3 and J usage is TRBJ2-7; D unclear. Trimming took 4 bases from V and 7 from J, leaving 17 bases between them. Germline lookup yields CDR1 SGHTA and CDR2 FQGTGA. The CDR3 spans 14 residues.

The J gene is TRBJ2-5, the V gene TRBV3-1 (or the pseudogene TRBV3-2); D may correspond to TRBD1 or TRBD2 (5 bases each). The CDR3 sequence is 11 residues long. Trimming took 1 base from V and 9 from J, leaving 6 bases between them. Germline CDR1 is LGHDT and CDR2 is YNNKEL (reference sequence). The CDR3 loop is CASSQGGAQYF. The CDR3 DNA is TGTGCCAGCAGCCAAGGAGGGGCCCAGTACTTC.

In the case of this clone: The identical CDR3 is also encoded by other nucleotide sequences in the sample. The chain links TRBV7-2 to TRBJ2-7; 9 bases match TRBD2. This CDR3 spans 14 amino acids. The V gene end was trimmed by 8 bases and the J gene end by 5 bases; junction bases not matched to a gene: 10. Germline V gives CDR1 SGHTA, CDR2 FQGNSA. CDR3 sequence: CASGRLAGSHEQYF. The DNA of the CDR3 is TGTGCCAGCGGTAGGCTAGCGGGAAGCCACGAGCAGTACTTC.

The sample holds a few counts of this clone. The chain uses TRBV3-1 (or the pseudogene TRBV3-2) and TRBJ1-1; the D is unclear. The CDR3 consists of 13 residues. From germline, CDR1 is LGHDT and CDR2 YNNKEL (reference sequence). The germline V and J ends were trimmed by 3 bases and 1 base, with 6 bases remaining between them. The CDR3: CASSHVRNTEAFF. The CDR3 DNA reads TGTGCCAGCAGCCATGTGAGGAACACTGAAGCTTTCTTT.

The genes are TRBV6-2 or TRBV6-3 and TRBJ2-7; possibly TRBD1 for D (6 bases). The germline gives CDR1 MNHEY, CDR2 SVGEGT. The CDR3 contains 15 residues. V was trimmed by 6 bases and J by 1 base, leaving 16 bases between them. Written as DNA, the CDR3 is TGTGCCAGCAGCCAAATCAGCGACAGGTCCTACGAGCAGTACTTC. Translated: CASSQISDRSYEQYF.